The clone carrying this TCR beta chain was counted between two and nine times. Its antigen is still unknown. The CDR3 contains 12 residues. Germline V CDR1 and CDR2: SQVTM, ANQGSEA. V shed 7 bases and J shed 3 bases, with 9 bases lying between them. This specimen belongs to a study of T-cell memory formation after mild COVID-19. Across the whole study: TCR clusters largely stayed donor specific.

Study-wide points: CD4+ clones that contracted lay mainly in CM and EM; CD8+ ones lay in EMRA. CD4/CD8 balance characterized clones contracting day 15 to 85, and CD4+ skew characterized later expanders.

TCRdb used MiXCR to reprocess the 5' RACE reads, holding one entry per CDR3 protein. The sample lists some 64,000 distinct CDR3 sequences; about a tenth were seen once. This sequence was found in a man younger than 35 who had mild COVID-19 (a few samples of this study predate the infection). Cell type and time point are not known. The chain has TRBV29-1 and TRBJ1-4; perhaps TRBD1 as D (5 bases). Sequenced input: PBMCs or a T cell subset sorted from them (not recorded which). CDR3 nucleotide sequence: TGCAGCGGAGTAGGGGCTAATGAAAAACTGTTTTTT. Amino acid sequence: CSGVGANEKLFF.